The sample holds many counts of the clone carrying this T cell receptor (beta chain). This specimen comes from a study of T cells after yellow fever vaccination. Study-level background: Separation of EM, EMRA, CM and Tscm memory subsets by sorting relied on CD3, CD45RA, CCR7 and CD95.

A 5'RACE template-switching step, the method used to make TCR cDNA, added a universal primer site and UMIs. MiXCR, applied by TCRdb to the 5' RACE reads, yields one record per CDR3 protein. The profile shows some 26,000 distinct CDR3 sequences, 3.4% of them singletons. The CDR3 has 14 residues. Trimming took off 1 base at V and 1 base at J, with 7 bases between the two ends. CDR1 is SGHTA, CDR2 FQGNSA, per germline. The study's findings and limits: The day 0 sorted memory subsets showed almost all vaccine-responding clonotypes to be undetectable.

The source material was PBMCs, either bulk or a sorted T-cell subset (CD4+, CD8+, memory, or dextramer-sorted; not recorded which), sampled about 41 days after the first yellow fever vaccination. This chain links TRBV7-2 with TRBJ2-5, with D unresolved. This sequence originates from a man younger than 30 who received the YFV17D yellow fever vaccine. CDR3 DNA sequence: TGTGCCAGCAGCTTAGGGCGGAGCCAAGAGACCCAGTACTTC. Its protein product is CASSLGRSQETQYF.